The T cell receptor (beta chain) described here comes from a study of T cells in Graves' hyperthyroidism and ophthalmopathy. Broader study findings: From stable hyperthyroidism, ophthalmopathy was set apart by a 13 V-J model. Clonotypes that were expanded in thyroid above 0.001 mostly appeared in blood too.

TCR beta CDR3 sequences were amplified from RNA transcripts. During a first-round RT-PCR of the TCR CDR3, the HTBI primer set was used. TCRdb passed the multiplex PCR reads through MiXCR, listing each CDR3 protein once. Of about 610,000 distinct CDR3 sequences in the sample, approximately 15% were seen once. With regard to this clonotype: Its target is not known.

Germline V gene data show CDR1 as SGHVS and CDR2 as FNYEAQ. The CDR3 length is 16 residues. The V and J ends lost 2 bases and 5 bases respectively, with 16 bases between them. The receptor was derived from a woman aged 40 to 50 with Graves' ophthalmopathy. Material for sequencing was blood. The chain combines TRBV7-6 with TRBJ2-1; perhaps TRBD1 as D (6 bases). CDR3 in amino acids: CASSLSHREIDNEQFF. CDR3 sequence (DNA): TGTGCCAGCAGCTTAAGTCACAGGGAAATCGACAATGAGCAGTTCTTC. The whole variable domain, filled in from reference TRBV7-6 and TRBJ2-1, reads GAGVSQSPRYKVTKRGQDVALRCDPISGHVSLYWYRQALGQGPEFLTYFNYEAQQDKSGLPNDRFSAERPEGSISTLTIQRTEQRDSAMYRCASSLSHREIDNEQFFGPGTRLTVL.